This is a list of T cell receptor beta chains from one sample in a study of shared clonotypes between healthy human individuals. Sequencing used immunoSEQ multiplex PCR; TCRdb keeps in-frame clones, though not all of them. Here the sample spans over a million clones, around 97% being singletons. Sequencing was done on a sample of naive CD4+ T cells sorted from blood. Receptors originate from a man under 40 in good health. Each CDR3 is given with its conserved first and last residue. The D gene is left open where the match is weak. Clone size is given for some rows only: seen once, a few or many times, or a class if the clone is expanded.

TRBV5-1	NA	TRBJ1-2	NA	TGCGCCAGCAGCTACGGACCAAGCGGCCCTAACTATGGCTACACCTTC	CASSYGPSGPNYGYTF
TRBV7-2	TRBD2	TRBJ2-3	NA	TGTGCCAGCAGCAAAATCATGAGAGCGGGGGCCCTAATCACAGATACGCAGTATTTT	CASSKIMRAGALITDTQYF
TRBV2	NA	TRBJ2-7	NA	TGTGCCAGCAGTGTAGAGGGCTTCTCCTACGAGCAGTACTTC	CASSVEGFSYEQYF
TRBV5-3	TRBD1	TRBJ2-7	NA	TGTGCCAGAAGCTCCGGGACAGGGGGCTCCCTTTCCTACGAGCAGTACTTC	CARSSGTGGSLSYEQYF
TRBV10-1	TRBD1	TRBJ2-5	NA	TGCGCCAGCAGTGAGTGGACAGGGGTGGAGACCCAGTACTTC	CASSEWTGVETQYF
TRBV10-1	TRBD2	TRBJ2-3	NA	TGCGCCAGCAGTGAGTCGGGACTAGCGGGTTTAGGCACAGATACGCAGTATTTT	CASSESGLAGLGTDTQYF
TRBV5-4	NA	TRBJ2-6	NA	TGTGCCAGCAGCCAGGAGGGGGAGGCTGGGGCCAACGTCCTGACTTTC	CASSQEGEAGANVLTF
TRBV27	TRBD2	TRBJ2-1	NA	TGTGCCAGCAGTTTACGACTAGCGGGAGCACAGTACAATGAGCAGTTCTTC	CASSLRLAGAQYNEQFF
TRBV18	TRBD2	TRBJ2-1	NA	TGTGCCAGCTCACCCGGGACTAGCGGGAGGGCCGGTGAGCAGTTCTTC	CASSPGTSGRAGEQFF
TRBV2	NA	TRBJ1-5	NA	TGTGCCAGCACCCCGTATGGGGGCGATCAGCCCCAGCATTTT	CASTPYGGDQPQHF
TRBV6-5	TRBD2	TRBJ2-1	NA	TGTGCCAGCAGTCGGACTAGAAAGAATGAGCAGTTCTTC	CASSRTRKNEQFF
TRBV7-2	NA	TRBJ1-3	NA	TGTGCCAGCAGCCTCCGCGCCAGGGCGGGTGGAAACACCATATATTTT	CASSLRARAGGNTIYF
TRBV10-2	NA	TRBJ2-5	NA	TGCGCCAGCAGTGAGCCCGAAAGCCCGGCCCAGTACTTC	CASSEPESPAQYF
TRBV5-1	NA	TRBJ2-7	NA	TGCGCCAGCAGACTGACGGAGCCCTACGAGCAGTACTTC	CASRLTEPYEQYF
TRBV19	NA	TRBJ2-3	NA	TGTGCCAGTAGTATAGGGGACTTGGGGTCGACAGATACGCAGTATTTT	CASSIGDLGSTDTQYF
TRBV29-1	NA	TRBJ2-1	few	TGCAGCGTTGGGACCTCTAGGGCCCTTTGGTTCTTC	CSVGTSRALWFF
TRBV14	NA	TRBJ2-7	NA	TGTGCCAGCAGCGTTGTTGCCGTTTACGAGCAGTACTTC	CASSVVAVYEQYF
TRBV6-4	NA	TRBJ2-1	once	TGTGCCAGCAGTCATAAGACCGGGACCTCCTACAATGAGCAGTTCTTC	CASSHKTGTSYNEQFF
TRBV5-4	TRBD2	TRBJ2-1	NA	TGTGCCACCACTAGCGGGAGGTACAATGAGCAGTTCTTC	CATTSGRYNEQFF
TRBV5-1	NA	TRBJ2-1	NA	TGCGCCAGCAGCTTACTGGCTAGCGAAGACAATGAGCAGTTCTTC	CASSLLASEDNEQFF
TRBV5-5	NA	TRBJ2-1	NA	TGTGCCAGCAGCTTGCCGGGGGTAAATGAGCAGTTCTTC	CASSLPGVNEQFF
TRBV5-1	TRBD2	TRBJ2-3	NA	TGCGCCAGCAGCTCCGTGACTAGCGGAACCACAATGGATACGCAGTATTTT	CASSSVTSGTTMDTQYF
TRBV30	NA	TRBJ2-7	NA	TGTGCCTGGAGTGACCCAAAACACAAGCGGAGCCGCTCCTACGAGCAGTACTTC	CAWSDPKHKRSRSYEQYF
TRBV7-8	NA	TRBJ2-7	NA	TGTGCCAGCAGCCTAAACTGGGAGCAGGGCTACGAGCAGTACTTC	CASSLNWEQGYEQYF
TRBV18	TRBD1	TRBJ2-7	NA	TGTGCCAGCTCACCATTAGGGACAGGCTACGAGCAGTACTTC	CASSPLGTGYEQYF
TRBV7-9	TRBD1	TRBJ1-1	NA	TGTGCCAGCAGCTTCCGACAGGGGGGATCGAACACTGAAGCTTTCTTT	CASSFRQGGSNTEAFF
TRBV25-1	NA	TRBJ1-3	once	TGTGCCAGCAGTGAATTAGACACCATATATTTT	CASSELDTIYF
TRBV4-3	TRBD2	TRBJ2-1	NA	TGCGCCAGCAGCCAACTAGCGGGAGTGGCTTACAATGAGCAGTTCTTC	CASSQLAGVAYNEQFF
TRBV19	NA	TRBJ2-5	NA	TGTGCCAGTAGCCCGGGACGGTGGGAAGAGACCCAGTACTTC	CASSPGRWEETQYF
TRBV7-8	NA	TRBJ2-1	NA	TGTGCCAGCAGCCTTAGTGGAGCGGGCAGCTCCTACAATGAGCAGTTCTTC	CASSLSGAGSSYNEQFF
TRBV27	NA	TRBJ1-5	once	TGTGCCAGCAGTGTCCTCCCAGGGGCAGAGCAGCCCCAGCATTTT	CASSVLPGAEQPQHF
TRBV6-6	TRBD1	TRBJ2-7	NA	TGTGCCAGCAGTTTATTAGACCCGGGACAGGGCTACGAGCAGTACTTC	CASSLLDPGQGYEQYF
TRBV28	TRBD2	TRBJ2-2	few	TGTGCCAGCAGTTCGGGACTAACTGGGGAGCTGTTTTTT	CASSSGLTGELFF
TRBV18	TRBD2	TRBJ2-5	NA	TGTGCCAGCTCACCGGCGGGGGGCGCGGAGACCCAGTACTTC	CASSPAGGAETQYF
TRBV6-1	NA	TRBJ1-3	NA	TGTGCCAGCAGTGAAGCGCTGCTGGGCAGCTCTGGAAACACCATATATTTT	CASSEALLGSSGNTIYF
TRBV7-2	TRBD1	TRBJ1-2	NA	TGTGCCAGCAGCTCAATTGGAGGGGGCGCGAGCTATGGCTACACCTTC	CASSSIGGGASYGYTF
TRBV28	NA	TRBJ1-2	NA	TGTGCCAGCAGTAACAGGGAATATGGCTACACCTTC	CASSNREYGYTF